This T cell receptor (beta chain) was sequenced for a study of blood T cell repertoires in COVID-19. Overall study: The United States, Italy and Spain provided the acute and convalescent COVID-19 samples. The analysed material was cDNA or gDNA that came from T cells, B-cell-depleted T cells, or PBMCs.

In the original analysis: Nucleated cell counts were estimated from reference gene primer amplification. TCRdb's copy holds only in-frame clones and misses some; the assay was immunoSEQ multiplex PCR. From that table come the V and J calls and clone size; the DNA was used to work out D and trimming. The sample shows 150,000 to 200,000 clones, about 80% of them seen only once. This TCR derives from a woman of 80 years or more with acute or convalescent COVID-19. The sample consisted of peripheral blood.

The CDR3, as DNA: TGTGCCAGCAGCAGAGGGGGTTTCACTGAAGCTTTCTTT. Translating it yields CASSRGGFTEAFF. The chain carries TRBV7-9 and TRBJ1-1, with a weak D call TRBD1 (6 bases). Germline CDR1 SEHNR, CDR2 FQNEAQ (reference sequence). This CDR3 has 13 residues. V lost 5 bases, J lost 4 bases, and 11 bases lay in between.